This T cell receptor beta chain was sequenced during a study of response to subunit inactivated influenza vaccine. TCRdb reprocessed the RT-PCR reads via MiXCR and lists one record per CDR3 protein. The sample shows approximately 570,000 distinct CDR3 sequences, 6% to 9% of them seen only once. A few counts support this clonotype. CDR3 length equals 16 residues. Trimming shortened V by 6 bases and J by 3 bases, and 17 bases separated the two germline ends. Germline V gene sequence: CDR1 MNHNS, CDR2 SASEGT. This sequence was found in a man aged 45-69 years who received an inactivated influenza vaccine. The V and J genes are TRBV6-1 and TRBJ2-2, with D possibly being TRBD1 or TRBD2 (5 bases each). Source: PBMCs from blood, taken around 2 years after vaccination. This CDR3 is CASRTVWGSDTGELFF. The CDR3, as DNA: TGTGCCAGCAGGACAGTGTGGGGGTCGGACACCGGGGAGCTGTTTTTT.